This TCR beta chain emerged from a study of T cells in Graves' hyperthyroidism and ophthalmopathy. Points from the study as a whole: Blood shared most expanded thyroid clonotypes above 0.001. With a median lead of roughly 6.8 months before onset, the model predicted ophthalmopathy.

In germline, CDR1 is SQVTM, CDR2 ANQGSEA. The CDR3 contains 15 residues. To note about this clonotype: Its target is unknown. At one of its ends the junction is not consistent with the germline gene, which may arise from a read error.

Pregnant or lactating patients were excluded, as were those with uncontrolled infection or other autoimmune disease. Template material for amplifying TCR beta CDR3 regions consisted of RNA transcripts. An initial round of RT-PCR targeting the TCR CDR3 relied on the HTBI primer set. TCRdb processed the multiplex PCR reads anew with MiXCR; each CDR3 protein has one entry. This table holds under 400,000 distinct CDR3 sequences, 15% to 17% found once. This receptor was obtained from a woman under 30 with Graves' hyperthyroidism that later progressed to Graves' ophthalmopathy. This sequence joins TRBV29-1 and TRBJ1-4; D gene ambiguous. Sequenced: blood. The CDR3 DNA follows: TGCATCGTTGAAGATCAAGCCCCCAAGCTTGAAAAACTGTTTTTT. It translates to CIVEDQAPKLEKLFF.